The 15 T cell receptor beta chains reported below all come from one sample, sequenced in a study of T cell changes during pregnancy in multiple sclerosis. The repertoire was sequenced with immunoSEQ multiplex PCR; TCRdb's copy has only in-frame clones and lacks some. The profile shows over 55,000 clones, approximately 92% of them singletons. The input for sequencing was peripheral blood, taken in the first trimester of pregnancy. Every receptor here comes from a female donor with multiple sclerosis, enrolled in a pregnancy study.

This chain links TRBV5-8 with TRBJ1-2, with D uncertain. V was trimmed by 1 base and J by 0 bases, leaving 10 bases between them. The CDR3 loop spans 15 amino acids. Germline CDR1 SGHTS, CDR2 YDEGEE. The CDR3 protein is CASSLLPLANYGYTF. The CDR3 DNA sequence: TGTGCCAGCAGCTTGTTACCCCTAGCTAACTATGGCTACACCTTC.

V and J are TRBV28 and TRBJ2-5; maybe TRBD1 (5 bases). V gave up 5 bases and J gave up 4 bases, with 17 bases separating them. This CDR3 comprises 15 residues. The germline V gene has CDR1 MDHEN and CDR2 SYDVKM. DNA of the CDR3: TGTGCCAGCAGTCGATTGGGCTTGGGGCGAGAGACCCAGTACTTC. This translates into CASSRLGLGRETQYF.

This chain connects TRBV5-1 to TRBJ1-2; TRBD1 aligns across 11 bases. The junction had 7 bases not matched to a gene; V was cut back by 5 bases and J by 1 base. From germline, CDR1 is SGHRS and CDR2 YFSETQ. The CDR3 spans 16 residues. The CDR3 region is CASSPMGQGDNYGYTF. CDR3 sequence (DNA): TGCGCCAGCAGTCCAATGGGACAGGGGGATAACTATGGCTACACCTTC.

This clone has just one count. CDR3 protein: CASSVATSETSGSTDTQYF. The CDR3 DNA reads TGTGCCAGCAGCGTAGCTACGAGTGAGACTAGCGGGAGCACAGATACGCAGTATTTT. The chain has TRBV9 and TRBJ2-3; 10 bases are shared with TRBD2. Germline values: CDR1 SGDLS, CDR2 YYNGEE. The CDR3 runs 19 residues. Trimming at V came to 0 bases and at J to 0 bases, leaving 10 bases not matched to a gene.

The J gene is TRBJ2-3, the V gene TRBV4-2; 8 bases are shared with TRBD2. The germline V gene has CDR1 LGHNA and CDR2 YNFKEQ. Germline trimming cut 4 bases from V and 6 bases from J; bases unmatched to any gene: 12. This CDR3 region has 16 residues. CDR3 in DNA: TGTGCCAGCAGCCGAGAAGCGGGAGTAGGGGCGGATACGCAGTATTTT. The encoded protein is CASSREAGVGADTQYF.

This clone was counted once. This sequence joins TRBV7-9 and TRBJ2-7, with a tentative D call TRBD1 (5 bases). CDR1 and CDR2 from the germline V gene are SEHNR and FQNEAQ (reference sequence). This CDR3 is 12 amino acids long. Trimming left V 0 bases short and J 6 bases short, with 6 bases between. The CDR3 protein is CASSLATGEQYF. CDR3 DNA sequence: TGTGCCAGCAGCTTAGCCACAGGCGAGCAGTACTTC.

DNA of the CDR3: TGTGCCAGTAGTATGCCTTCCACAGGGGGTAAAGGTGAGCAGTTCTTC. Amino acid sequence: CASSMPSTGGKGEQFF. The chain couples TRBV19 to TRBJ2-1; 8 bases map to TRBD1. J gave up 9 bases and V 3 bases, and 13 bases lay outside the gene matches. The CDR3 totals 16 residues. Germline values: CDR1 LNHDA, CDR2 SQIVND (reference sequence).

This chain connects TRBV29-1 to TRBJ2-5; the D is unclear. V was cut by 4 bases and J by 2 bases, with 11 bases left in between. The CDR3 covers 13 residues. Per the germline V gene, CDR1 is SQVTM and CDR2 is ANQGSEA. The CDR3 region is CSVAAVLQETQYF. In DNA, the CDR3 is TGCAGCGTTGCCGCGGTCCTTCAAGAGACCCAGTACTTC.

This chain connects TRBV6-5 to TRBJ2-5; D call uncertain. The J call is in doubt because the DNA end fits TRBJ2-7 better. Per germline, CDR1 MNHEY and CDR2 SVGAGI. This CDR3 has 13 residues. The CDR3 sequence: CASSSMGRYEQYF. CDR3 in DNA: TGTGCCAGCAGTTCCATGGGCCGCTACGAGCAGTACTTC.

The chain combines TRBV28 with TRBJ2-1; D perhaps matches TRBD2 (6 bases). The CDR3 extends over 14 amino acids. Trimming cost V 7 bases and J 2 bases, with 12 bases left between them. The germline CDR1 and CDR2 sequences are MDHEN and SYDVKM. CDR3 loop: CASTVGEAYNEQFF. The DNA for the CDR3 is TGTGCCAGCACCGTCGGGGAGGCCTACAATGAGCAGTTCTTC.

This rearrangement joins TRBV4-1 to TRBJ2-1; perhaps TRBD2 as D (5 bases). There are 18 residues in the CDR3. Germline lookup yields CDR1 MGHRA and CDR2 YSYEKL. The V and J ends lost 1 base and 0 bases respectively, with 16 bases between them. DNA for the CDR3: TGCGCCAGCAGCCAAGTCGGACCAGCGGATCTCTCCTACAATGAGCAGTTCTTC. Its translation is CASSQVGPADLSYNEQFF.

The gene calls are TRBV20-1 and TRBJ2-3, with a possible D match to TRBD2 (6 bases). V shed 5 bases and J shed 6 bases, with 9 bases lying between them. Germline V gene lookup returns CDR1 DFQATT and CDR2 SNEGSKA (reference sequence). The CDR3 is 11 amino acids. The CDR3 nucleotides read TGCAGTGCTGGGGACTTCGATACGCAGTATTTT. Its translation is CSAGDFDTQYF.

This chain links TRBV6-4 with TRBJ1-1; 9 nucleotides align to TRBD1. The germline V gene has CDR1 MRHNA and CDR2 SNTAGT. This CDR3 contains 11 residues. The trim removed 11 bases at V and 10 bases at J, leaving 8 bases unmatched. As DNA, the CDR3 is TGTGCCGGGGGACAGGGTAATGTAGCTTTCTTT. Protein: CAGGQGNVAFF.

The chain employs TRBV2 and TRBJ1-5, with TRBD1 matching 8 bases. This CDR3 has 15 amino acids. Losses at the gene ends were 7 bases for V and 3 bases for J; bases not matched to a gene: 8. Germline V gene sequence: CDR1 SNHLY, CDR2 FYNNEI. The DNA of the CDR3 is TGTGCCAGCAACCCAGACAGGGGTTACAATCAGCCCCAGCATTTT. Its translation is CASNPDRGYNQPQHF.

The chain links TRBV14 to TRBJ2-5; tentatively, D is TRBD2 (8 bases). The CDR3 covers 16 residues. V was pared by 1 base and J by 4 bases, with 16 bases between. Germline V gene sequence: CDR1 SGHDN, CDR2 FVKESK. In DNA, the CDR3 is TGTGCCAGCAGCCAAGGACAGGGACTAGGTAGAGAGACCCAGTACTTC. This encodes CASSQGQGLGRETQYF.